This record covers a single T cell receptor (beta chain). This sample stems from a study of CD8+ T cells in alopecia areata. Extracted RNA was reverse transcribed into cDNA, the sequencing template. Sequencing was performed with immunoSEQ multiplex PCR; in TCRdb, only in-frame clones are kept and a portion is missing. The table lists about 200,000 clones, 58% of them singletons. The treatment here: oral pan-JAK inhibitor, 5-10 mg twice daily. This CDR3 has 10 amino acids. Trimming removed 3 bases from V and 8 bases from J, with 7 bases in between. The germline V gene has CDR1 SQVTM and CDR2 ANQGSEA. This receptor was identified in a human donor with alopecia areata. The chain has TRBV29-1 and TRBJ1-2; D is undetermined. Sequencing was performed on CD4+ T cells sorted from blood, taken at week 24, from a patient treated with tofacitinib. CDR3 in amino acids: CSVEAEGYTF. The CDR3 DNA follows: TGCAGCGTTGAGGCGGAGGGCTACACCTTC.